This paragraph reports one T cell receptor (beta chain). The data were obtained in a study of T cell changes during pregnancy in multiple sclerosis. TCRdb's table, derived via immunoSEQ multiplex PCR, lists solely in-frame clones and lacks some. The sample comprises more than 45,000 clones, approximately 92% of which are singletons, and 0.6% to 0.7% rests with the top ten. V was pared by 0 bases and J by 7 bases, with 13 bases of the junction left unmatched. Germline V lookup: CDR1 SGHAT, CDR2 FQDESV (reference sequence). The CDR3 runs 18 residues. Sequencing was performed on CD4+ T cells from peripheral blood mononuclear cells, taken after pregnancy. The J gene is TRBJ2-1, the V gene TRBV11-1; 9 positions match TRBD1. The TCR comes from a female donor with multiple sclerosis, enrolled in a pregnancy study. The CDR3 DNA sequence: TGTGCCAGCAGCTTAGCCTTCCTTCCAGTGACAGGGGGTAATGAGCAGTTCTTC. As protein: CASSLAFLPVTGGNEQFF.